This T cell receptor beta chain was retrieved from a study of T cells after yellow fever vaccination. There are many counts of this clonotype. The CDR3 contains 13 residues. Per the germline V gene, CDR1 is MNHEY and CDR2 is SMNVEV (reference sequence). Trimming removed 1 base at V and 5 bases at J, with 8 bases between. MiXCR was run by TCRdb on the 5' RACE reads, yielding one entry per CDR3 protein. The table lists some 250,000 distinct CDR3 sequences, over 3% of them singletons, with over 15% in the top ten. The TCR originated in a man between 18 and 35 years old who received the YFV17D yellow fever vaccine. The sequencing used PBMCs, collected 15 days after the yellow fever booster vaccination. The genes are TRBV27 and TRBJ2-5; D is unresolved. In DNA form, the CDR3 reads TGTGCCAGCAGTTTATTTACGGCGGAGACCCAGTACTTC. It is translated as CASSLFTAETQYF.